Presented here are 18 T cell receptor beta chains from one specimen sequenced in a study of technical replicates of blood from several donors. Clones were sequenced by immunoSEQ multiplex PCR, and TCRdb holds only the in-frame ones, with some missing. The sample holds 60,000 or so clones, about 83% seen once. Sequenced sample: PBMCs. The receptors come from a human donor in good health. Some clones in this sample may be carry-over from other donors' samples.

V is TRBV19 and J is TRBJ2-2; TRBD2 matches 9 bases. CDR1 LNHDA and CDR2 SQIVND come from the germline V gene (reference sequence). The CDR3 extends over 19 amino acids. With 4 bases clipped from V and 7 bases from J, the junction kept 19 bases outside the gene matches. The CDR3 region is CASSTPFFGAGGPSGELFF. The CDR3 DNA reads as TGTGCCAGTAGTACACCCTTCTTTGGTGCGGGAGGGCCAAGCGGGGAGCTGTTTTTT. The whole variable domain, filled in from reference TRBV19 and TRBJ2-2, reads DGGITQSPKYLFRKEGQNVTLSCEQNLNHDAMYWYRQDPGQGLRLIYYSQIVNDFQKGDIAEGYSVSREKKESFPLTVTSAQKNPTAFYLCASSTPFFGAGGPSGELFFGEGSRLTVL.

J is TRBJ2-1 and V is TRBV6-4; 9 bases map to TRBD2. The CDR3 extends over 18 amino acids. Germline CDR1 MRHNA, CDR2 SNTAGT. The trim removed 3 bases at V and 6 bases at J, leaving 15 bases unmatched. The CDR3, as DNA: TGTGCCAGCAGTGATGGTTTAGCGGGAGTCGGGATATGCAATGAGCAGTTCTTC. This translates into CASSDGLAGVGICNEQFF.

V is TRBV7-2 and J is TRBJ2-5, with D uncertain. CDR3 size: 13 residues. Trimming pared 0 bases from V and 5 bases from J, leaving 7 bases between. Looked up from germline, CDR1 is SGHTA and CDR2 is FQGNSA. The CDR3 region has the DNA TGTGCCAGCAGCTTAGCGCTAGAGGAGACCCAGTACTTC. Protein product: CASSLALEETQYF.

J is TRBJ2-3 and V is TRBV18, with TRBD2 matching 8 bases. With V trimmed by 3 bases and J by 0 bases, 8 bases remained unmatched. Germline CDR1 is KGHSH and CDR2 is LQKENI. CDR3 length equals 17 residues. The CDR3: CASSPPRGGFSTDTQYF. The CDR3 DNA is TGTGCCAGCTCACCCCCTCGGGGGGGGTTTAGCACAGATACGCAGTATTTT.

The rearrangement joins TRBV30 to TRBJ2-5; 9 bases agree with TRBD2. With 4 bases clipped from V and 4 bases from J, the junction kept 10 bases outside the gene matches. The germline V gene encodes CDR1 GTSNPN and CDR2 SVGIG (reference sequence). CDR3 length: 15 amino acids. CDR3 coding DNA: TGTGCCTGGAATATAGCGGGAGTGGGGCGAGAGACCCAGTACTTC. Its protein product is CAWNIAGVGRETQYF.

The chain couples TRBV21-1 to TRBJ2-3; TRBD2 is taken as the D call from the table, unchecked against the DNA. TRBV21-1 is listed as a pseudogene. The CDR3 is 17 residues long. DNA for the CDR3: TGTGCCAGCCTCGGTGGCGGACTAGCGGGGTGCACAGATACGCAGTATTTT. Translation: CASLGGGLAGCTDTQYF.

This clone showed up just a few times. This sequence joins TRBV11-2 and TRBJ2-5; the D gene is possibly TRBD2 (6 bases). Germline V lookup: CDR1 SGHAT, CDR2 FQNNGV. V was trimmed by 5 bases and J by 5 bases, leaving 15 bases between them. The length of the CDR3 is 14 residues. The CDR3 reads CASSAYGLLETQYF. Here the CDR3 DNA reads TGTGCCAGCAGCGCCTACGGACTACTGGAGACCCAGTACTTC.

This clone was picked up a small number of times. The chain uses TRBV27 and TRBJ1-1; 9 nucleotides agree with TRBD1. The CDR3 runs 16 residues. Germline V gene sequence: CDR1 MNHEY, CDR2 SMNVEV (reference sequence). V dropped 6 bases and J dropped 1; count of bases not matched to a gene: 9. CDR3 bases: TGTGCCAGCAGGCCTAGACAGGGGGAGAGGAACACTGAAGCTTTCTTT. Translation: CASRPRQGERNTEAFF.

The rearrangement links TRBV5-5 to TRBJ2-7; 9 nucleotides agree with TRBD2. This CDR3 comprises 14 residues. Per germline, CDR1 SGHKS and CDR2 YYEKEE (reference sequence). J was trimmed by 6 bases and V by 3 bases; bases with no gene match: 7. This chain's CDR3 is CASSWSSGKVEQYF. Here the CDR3 DNA reads TGTGCCAGCAGCTGGTCTAGCGGGAAGGTCGAGCAGTACTTC.

The V gene is TRBV5-6, the J gene TRBJ2-1; D might be TRBD2 (6 bases). There are 15 residues in the CDR3. The V end was cut by 6 bases, the J end by 4 bases, with 17 bases between. Germline values: CDR1 SGHDT, CDR2 YYEEEE. The CDR3 loop reads CASNLMGTDYNEQFF. In DNA, the CDR3 is TGTGCCAGCAACCTGATGGGGACTGATTACAATGAGCAGTTCTTC.

The rearrangement uses TRBV29-1 and TRBJ1-1; 10 bases map to TRBD1. The CDR3 covers 15 residues. Trimming at V came to 7 bases and at J to 0 bases, leaving 8 bases not matched to a gene. Germline V CDR1 and CDR2: SQVTM, ANQGSEA. This CDR3 is CSAPGTGVMNTEAFF. CDR3 coding DNA: TGCAGCGCACCCGGGACAGGGGTCATGAACACTGAAGCTTTCTTT.

This chain links TRBV5-1 with TRBJ2-3, with TRBD2 identical over 11 bases. The CDR3 sequence is 16 residues long. Germline-derived CDR1 and CDR2 are SGHRS and YFSETQ. With 4 bases clipped from V and 2 bases from J, the junction kept 6 bases outside the gene matches. The CDR3 DNA sequence: TGCGCCAGCAGCCAAGGGACTAGCGGCCCCACAGATACGCAGTATTTT. It yields the protein CASSQGTSGPTDTQYF.

This chain links TRBV10-3 with TRBJ2-1, with a weak D call TRBD2 (6 bases). Germline CDR1 reads ENHRY; CDR2 reads SYGVKD. CDR3 length: 16 residues. V was shortened by 7 bases and J by 5 bases, with 21 bases between the two germline ends. Here the CDR3 reads CAITNSLTTGDNEQFF. CDR3 coding DNA: TGTGCCATCACTAACTCCTTGACAACGGGGGACAATGAGCAGTTCTTC.

The V call is TRBV7-9, the J call TRBJ2-3; 7 nucleotides line up with TRBD2. V lost 4 bases and J lost 3; bases outside the gene matches: 7. The CDR3 has 15 amino acids. Germline CDR1 SEHNR, CDR2 FQNEAQ (reference sequence). The CDR3 DNA sequence: TGTGCCAGCAGCTCCCGACTAGCTGATACAGATACGCAGTATTTT. This codes for CASSSRLADTDTQYF.

This clone has only a few counts. This sequence joins TRBV30 and TRBJ2-7; D remains ambiguous. The V gene's germline CDR1 is GTSNPN and CDR2 SVGIG (reference sequence). Trimming removed 2 bases from V and 1 base from J, with 3 bases in between. This CDR3 has 11 residues. The CDR3 DNA reads TGTGCCTGGAGTCAGTCCTACGAGCAGTACTTC. Its protein is CAWSQSYEQYF.

The chain couples TRBV19 to TRBJ1-4, with D possibly matching TRBD1 (6 bases). The CDR3 is 14 residues long. Germline assignment: CDR1 LNHDA and CDR2 SQIVND (reference sequence). The V gene lost 5 bases and the J gene lost 4 bases, with 11 bases spanning the gap. The CDR3 protein is CASSLDRFNEKLFF. Written as DNA, the CDR3 is TGTGCCAGTAGTCTTGACAGGTTTAATGAAAAACTGTTTTTT.

The rearrangement links TRBV5-6 to TRBJ1-1, with no clear D. V gave up 3 bases and J gave up 5 bases, with 14 bases separating them. CDR1 and CDR2 from the germline V gene are SGHDT and YYEEEE. The CDR3 loop spans 14 amino acids. CDR3 in amino acids: CASSSRGRVTEAFF. Here the CDR3 DNA reads TGTGCCAGCAGCTCACGAGGGCGCGTAACTGAAGCTTTCTTT. Together with reference TRBV5-6 and TRBJ1-1, the CDR3 gives the full variable domain: DAGVTQSPTHLIKTRGQQVTLRCSPKSGHDTVSWYQQALGQGPQFIFQYYEEEERQRGNFPDRFSGHQFPNYSSELNVNALLLGDSALYLCASSSRGRVTEAFFGQGTRLTVV.

The chain employs TRBV6-1 and TRBJ1-6; no clear D. Germline V CDR1 and CDR2: MNHNS, SASEGT. V was shortened by 3 bases and J by 9 bases, with 12 bases between the two germline ends. CDR3 length: 14 residues. In DNA, the CDR3 is TGTGCCAGCAGTGATATGGTCCCAGGTTCACCCCTCCACTTT. Translation gives CASSDMVPGSPLHF.